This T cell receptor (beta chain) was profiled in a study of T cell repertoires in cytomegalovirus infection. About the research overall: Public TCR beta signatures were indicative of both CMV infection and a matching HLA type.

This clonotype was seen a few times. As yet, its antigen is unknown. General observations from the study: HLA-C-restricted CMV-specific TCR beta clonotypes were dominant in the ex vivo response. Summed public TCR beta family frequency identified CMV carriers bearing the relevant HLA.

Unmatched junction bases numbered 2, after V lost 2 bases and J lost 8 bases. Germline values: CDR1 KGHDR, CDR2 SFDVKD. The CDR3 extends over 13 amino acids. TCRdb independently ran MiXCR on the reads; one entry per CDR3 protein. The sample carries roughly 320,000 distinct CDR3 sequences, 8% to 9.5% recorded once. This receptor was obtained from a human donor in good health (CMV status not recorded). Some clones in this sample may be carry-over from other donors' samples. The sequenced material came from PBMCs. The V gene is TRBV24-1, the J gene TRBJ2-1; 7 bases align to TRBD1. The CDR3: CATSDYRGYEQFF. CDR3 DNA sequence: TGTGCCACCAGTGATTACAGGGGATATGAGCAGTTCTTC.